This entry describes one T cell receptor (beta chain). In the study's own analysis: Counts of nucleated cells, estimated from reference gene primer amplification, were obtained. Sequenced by immunoSEQ multiplex PCR; TCRdb stores in-frame clones only, minus some. The D gene and trimming were derived from the DNA, and the V and J assignments and clone size from that table. The sample includes roughly 300,000 clones, 87% of them seen just once. The sample belongs to a study of blood T cell repertoires in COVID-19. On the study more broadly: The United States, Italy and Spain supplied acute and convalescent COVID-19 samples. Sample material is recorded as cDNA or gDNA derived from T cells, B-cell-depleted T cells, or PBMCs.

Germline V gives CDR1 SGHRS, CDR2 YFSETQ. The CDR3 has 16 amino acids. The V segment lost 2 bases and the J segment 0 bases; nucleotides outside the gene matches: 3. Sequences were obtained from peripheral blood. The rearrangement uses TRBV5-1 and TRBJ2-1; 9 nucleotides align to TRBD2. The receptor's source is a woman in her forties who had recovered from COVID-19. The CDR3 nucleotides read TGCGCCAGCAGCTTCAAAGCGGGGGGCTCCTACAATGAGCAGTTCTTC. Protein: CASSFKAGGSYNEQFF.